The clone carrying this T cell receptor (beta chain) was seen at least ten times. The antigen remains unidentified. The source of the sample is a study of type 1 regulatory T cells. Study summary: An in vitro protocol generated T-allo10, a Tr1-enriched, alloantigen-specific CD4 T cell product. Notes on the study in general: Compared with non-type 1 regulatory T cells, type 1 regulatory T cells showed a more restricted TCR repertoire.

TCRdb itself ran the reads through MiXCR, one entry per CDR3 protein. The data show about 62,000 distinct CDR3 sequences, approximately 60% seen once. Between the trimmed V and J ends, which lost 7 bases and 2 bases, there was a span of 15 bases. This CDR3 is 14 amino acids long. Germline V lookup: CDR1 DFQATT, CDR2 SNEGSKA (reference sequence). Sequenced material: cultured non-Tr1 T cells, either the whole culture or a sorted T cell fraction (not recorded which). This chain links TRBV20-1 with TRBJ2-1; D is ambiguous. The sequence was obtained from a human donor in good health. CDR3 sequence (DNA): TGCAGTGTTCTGGACGGCAATCCCTACAATGAGCAGTTCTTC. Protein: CSVLDGNPYNEQFF.